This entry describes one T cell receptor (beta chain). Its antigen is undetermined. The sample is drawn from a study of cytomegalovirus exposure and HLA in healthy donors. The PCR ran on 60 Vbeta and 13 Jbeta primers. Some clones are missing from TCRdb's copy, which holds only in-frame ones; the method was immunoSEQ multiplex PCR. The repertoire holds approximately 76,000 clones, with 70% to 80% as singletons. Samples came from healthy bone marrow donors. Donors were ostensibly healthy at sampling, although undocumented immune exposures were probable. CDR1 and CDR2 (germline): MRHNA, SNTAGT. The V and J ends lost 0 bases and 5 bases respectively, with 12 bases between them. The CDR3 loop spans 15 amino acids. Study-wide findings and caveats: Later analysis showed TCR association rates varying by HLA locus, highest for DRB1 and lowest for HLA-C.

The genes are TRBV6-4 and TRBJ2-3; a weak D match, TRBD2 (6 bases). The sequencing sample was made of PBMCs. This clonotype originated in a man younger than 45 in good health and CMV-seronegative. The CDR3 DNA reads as TGTGCCAGCAGTGACTCGGCGGGGCGAGGAGATACGCAGTATTTT. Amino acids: CASSDSAGRGDTQYF.